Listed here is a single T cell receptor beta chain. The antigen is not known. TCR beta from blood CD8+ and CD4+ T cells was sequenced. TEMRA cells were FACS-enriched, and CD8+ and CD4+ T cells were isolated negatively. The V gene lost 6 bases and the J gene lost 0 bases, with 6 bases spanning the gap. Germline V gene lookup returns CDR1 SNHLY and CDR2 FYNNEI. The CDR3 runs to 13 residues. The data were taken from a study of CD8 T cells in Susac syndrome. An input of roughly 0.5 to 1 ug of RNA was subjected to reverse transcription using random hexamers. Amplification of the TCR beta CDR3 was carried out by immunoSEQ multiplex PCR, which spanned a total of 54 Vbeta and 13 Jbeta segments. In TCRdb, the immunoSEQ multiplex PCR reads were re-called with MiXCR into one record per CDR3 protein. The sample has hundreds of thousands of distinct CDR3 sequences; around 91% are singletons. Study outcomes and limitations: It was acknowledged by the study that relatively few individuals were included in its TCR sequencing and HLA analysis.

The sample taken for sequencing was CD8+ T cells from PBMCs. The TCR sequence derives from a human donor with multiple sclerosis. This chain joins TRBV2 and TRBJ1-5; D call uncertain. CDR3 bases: TGTGCCAGCAGGACGGATAGCAATCAGCCCCAGCATTTT. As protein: CASRTDSNQPQHF.